Below, 10 T cell receptor beta chains from the same sample are listed, as sequenced in a study of blood T cells in healthy people across ages. A second PCR of roughly 7 to 11 cycles used a sample-barcoded 5' primer and a J-beta primer mix. Using its own MiXCR run on the 5' RACE reads, TCRdb lists one record per CDR3 protein. This sample has approximately 730,000 distinct CDR3 sequences; roughly 50% occur once, and the top ten carry around 41%. The specimen sequenced was blood. The source of these receptors is an elderly man in good health.

The gene calls are TRBV6-6 and TRBJ2-4; D is perhaps TRBD1 (5 bases). This CDR3 spans 12 amino acids. Looked up from germline, CDR1 is MNHNY and CDR2 is SVGAGI (reference sequence). V gave up 2 bases and J gave up 6 bases, with 5 bases separating them. CDR3 DNA sequence: TGTGCCAGCAGTTACGACAGAAACATTCAGTACTTC. It encodes CASSYDRNIQYF.

The CDR3 loop reads CSASKLAGSYNEQYF. For the CDR3, the DNA is TGCAGTGCCTCAAAACTAGCGGGTTCCTACAATGAGCAGTACTTC. This chain links TRBV20-1 with TRBJ2-1; 9 nucleotides match TRBD2. TRBJ2-7 matches the DNA end more closely, so the J call is doubtful. The germline gives CDR1 DFQATT, CDR2 SNEGSKA (reference sequence). There are 15 residues in the CDR3.

The gene calls are TRBV20-1 and TRBJ2-7; 8 bases fit TRBD1. Germline CDR1 DFQATT, CDR2 SNEGSKA (reference sequence). The CDR3 consists of 13 residues. The trim removed 5 bases at V and 3 bases at J, leaving 6 bases unmatched. The CDR3 here is CSASPGGVYEQYF. The CDR3 bases are TGCAGTGCTTCCCCAGGGGGCGTCTACGAGCAGTACTTC.

In its sample, this clonotype was seen many times. This sequence joins TRBV29-1 and TRBJ1-2; D uncertain. Deletions cut 6 bases from V and 6 bases from J, with 14 bases between. Per the germline V gene, CDR1 is SQVTM and CDR2 is ANQGSEA. The CDR3 runs 12 residues. CDR3 loop: CSVERTANGYTF. In DNA form, the CDR3 reads TGCAGCGTCGAACGGACTGCGAATGGCTACACCTTC.

This clonotype was seen more than once but under ten times. A much larger clone is a single base away; this may be a read error. V gene TRBV13 combines with J gene TRBJ2-7; TRBD2 is a possible D gene (6 bases). V gave up 3 bases and J gave up 3 bases, with 12 bases separating them. The CDR3 consists of 14 residues. CDR1 is PRHDT, CDR2 FYEKMQ, per germline (reference sequence). In DNA, the CDR3 is TGTGCCAGCAGCTTGGGCGGGAATCGCTACGAGCAGTACTTC. This sequence encodes CASSLGGNRYEQYF.

This clonotype was counted a few times. The chain has TRBV7-9 and TRBJ2-1; TRBD1 might be the D (6 bases). V was pared by 3 bases and J by 0 bases, with 12 bases between. CDR3 length equals 16 residues. CDR1 and CDR2 (germline): SEHNR, FQNEAQ (reference sequence). This chain's CDR3 is CASSFGTLISYNEQFF. CDR3 coding DNA: TGTGCCAGCAGCTTTGGGACATTAATCTCCTACAATGAGCAGTTCTTC.

A single count supports this clonotype. The chain is built from TRBV20-1 and TRBJ1-2, with 9 positions matching TRBD1. The CDR3 is 14 amino acids. Germline V gene sequence: CDR1 DFQATT, CDR2 SNEGSKA (reference sequence). V lost 5 bases and J lost 7; bases outside the gene matches: 11. CDR3 loop: CSAASFGTGSGYTF. CDR3 nucleotide sequence: TGCAGTGCTGCTTCCTTTGGGACAGGGAGTGGCTACACCTTC.

The CDR3: CASSQASGLAGLNTGELFF. The CDR3 coding sequence is TGTGCCAGCAGCCAAGCCTCGGGACTAGCGGGACTGAACACCGGGGAGCTGTTTTTT. V is TRBV3-1 and J is TRBJ2-2; 13 bases line up with TRBD2. Germline V gene lookup returns CDR1 LGHDT and CDR2 YNNKEL (reference sequence). The junction had 6 bases not matched to a gene; V was cut back by 1 base and J by 1 base. This CDR3 is built from 19 residues. The variable domain in full, completed from reference TRBV3-1 and TRBJ2-2, reads DTAVSQTPKYLVTQMGNDKSIKCEQNLGHDTMYWYKQDSKKFLKIMFSYNNKELIINETVPNRFSPKSPDKAHLNLHINSLELGDSAVYFCASSQASGLAGLNTGELFFGEGSRLTVL.

This sequence joins TRBV20-1 and TRBJ2-1, with 11 positions matching TRBD2. This CDR3 region has 15 residues. Germline V CDR1 and CDR2: DFQATT, SNEGSKA (reference sequence). J was trimmed by 5 bases and V by 4 bases; bases with no gene match: 7. Written as DNA, the CDR3 is TGCAGTGCTAAATCCGGGACTAGCGGAAACAATGAGCAGTTCTTC. Translation: CSAKSGTSGNNEQFF.

The gene calls are TRBV29-1 and TRBJ2-3; D not resolved. There are 11 residues in the CDR3. CDR1 is SQVTM and CDR2 is ANQGSEA in the germline V gene. Trimming pared 3 bases from V and 14 bases from J, leaving 15 bases between. The CDR3 DNA reads as TGCAGCGTTGAGGGCGGCTCATACGCGTATTTT. Residues: CSVEGGSYAYF.